The sequence of this T cell receptor (beta chain) was determined in a study of cytomegalovirus exposure and HLA in healthy donors. The CDR3 consists of 17 residues. The germline CDR1 and CDR2 sequences are LNHDA and SQIVND (reference sequence). The V and J ends lost 2 bases and 5 bases, in that order; junction bases with no gene match: 6. 60 Vbeta and 13 Jbeta primers were used in PCR. TCRdb's table, derived via immunoSEQ multiplex PCR, lists solely in-frame clones and lacks some. The data hold 150,000 to 200,000 clones, with over 60% observed a single time. What was sequenced was PBMCs. V is TRBV19 and J is TRBJ2-2; TRBD2 matches 12 bases. The source of this sequence is a woman aged 30 to 39 in good health and CMV-seronegative. This chain's CDR3 is CASSIPGLAGLTGELFF. CDR3 sequence (DNA): TGTGCCAGTAGTATACCCGGACTAGCGGGATTAACCGGGGAGCTGTTTTTT.